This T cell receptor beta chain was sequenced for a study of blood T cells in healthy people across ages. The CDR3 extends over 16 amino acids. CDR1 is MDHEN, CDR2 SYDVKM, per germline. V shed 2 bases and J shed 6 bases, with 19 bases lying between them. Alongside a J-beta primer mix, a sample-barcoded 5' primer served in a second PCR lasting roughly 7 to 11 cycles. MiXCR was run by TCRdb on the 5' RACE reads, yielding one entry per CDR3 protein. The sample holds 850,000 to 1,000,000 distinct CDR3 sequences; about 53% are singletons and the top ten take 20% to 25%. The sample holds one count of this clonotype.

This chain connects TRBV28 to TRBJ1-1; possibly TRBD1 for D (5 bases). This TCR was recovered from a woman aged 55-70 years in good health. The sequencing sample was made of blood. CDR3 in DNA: TGTGCCAGCAGTTTAAAGAGGGGTGTTGGTTTGGCTGAAGCTTTCTTT. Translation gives CASSLKRGVGLAEAFF. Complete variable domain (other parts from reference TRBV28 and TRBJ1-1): DVKVTQSSRYLVKRTGEKVFLECVQDMDHENMFWYRQDPGLGLRLIYFSYDVKMKEKGDIPEGYSVSREKKERFSLILESASTNQTSMYLCASSLKRGVGLAEAFFGQGTRLTVV.